Shown below are 4 T cell receptor beta chains from a single sample sequenced in a study of post-analysis software for immune sequencing data. TCR beta cDNA libraries had unique molecular identifiers. MiXCR, run by TCRdb on the PCR reads, gives a single entry per CDR3 protein. Among a few hundred thousand distinct CDR3 sequences listed, around 40% were seen once. These receptors' antigens are unknown. Study observations and caveats: A few TRBV segments occurring more often in patients than controls included TRBV5-6, TRBV5-1 and TRBV20-1.

Sequenced sample: blood. These TCRs come from a girl between 10 and 17 years old with multiple sclerosis.

The V call is TRBV29-1, the J call TRBJ1-2; D is unresolved. V dropped 0 bases and J dropped 5 bases, with 13 bases sitting between them. CDR1 and CDR2 from the germline V gene are SQVTM and ANQGSEA. The CDR3 has 14 residues. CDR3 residues: CSVEDWNERYGYTF. CDR3 nucleotides: TGCAGCGTTGAAGATTGGAACGAACGATATGGCTACACCTTC.

The rearrangement joins TRBV10-2 to TRBJ2-5; a possible D gene is TRBD1 (6 bases). The CDR3 loop spans 12 amino acids. Germline CDR1 reads WSHSY; CDR2 reads SAAADI. The V and J ends lost 8 bases and 6 bases respectively, with 13 bases between them. CDR3 nucleotide sequence: TGCGCCAGCGAAGAACAGGGAAAGACCCAGTACTTC. Translating it yields CASEEQGKTQYF.

The V call is TRBV20-1, the J call TRBJ2-7; possible D gene TRBD2, 5 bases. V lost 6 bases to trimming and J lost 0 bases, with 15 bases between them. CDR3 length: 14 amino acids. In germline, CDR1 is DFQATT, CDR2 SNEGSKA (reference sequence). In DNA form, the CDR3 reads TGCAGTGCATCCAGGACTGTGGGCTCCTACGAGCAGTACTTC. Translating it yields CSASRTVGSYEQYF.

The rearrangement links TRBV12-3 or TRBV12-4 to TRBJ2-5; TRBD2 is a possible D gene (7 bases). CDR3 length: 16 amino acids. Trimming took 4 bases from V and 5 from J, leaving 20 bases between them. CDR3 DNA sequence: TGTGCCAGCAGTTCCAGGACTAGTGGGAGGGGGGAGACCCAGTACTTC. It specifies CASSSRTSGRGETQYF.